This T cell receptor beta chain was obtained from a study of PD-1 blockade in classical Hodgkin lymphoma. Overall study findings and caveats: Patients who began taking nivolumab under 1 year after ASCT were left out. Newly diagnosed patients were reported to start with lower TCR diversity than healthy donors. Those achieving complete response showed baseline diversity like newly diagnosed patients.

Germline CDR1 is SGHKS and CDR2 is YYEKEE (reference sequence). Losses at the gene ends were 4 bases for V and 4 bases for J; bases not matched to a gene: 8. The CDR3 is made up of 16 amino acids. Generated by immunoSEQ multiplex PCR, the TCRdb table keeps only in-frame clones and is missing some. The table lists fewer than 100,000 clones, roughly 91% of them singletons, with less than 2% in the top ten. As to time point: cycle 4 day 1 (C4D1), after about 6 weeks of nivolumab. Each of the patients experienced relapse following autologous stem cell transplantation, and their brentuximab vedotin exposure differed. With respect to this clone: What it recognizes is unknown.

The sample was peripheral blood mononuclear cells (PBMCs), taken before the fourth cycle of nivolumab. The rearrangement links TRBV5-5 to TRBJ2-2; TRBD1 aligns across 9 bases. This sequence was found in a human donor with classical Hodgkin lymphoma. CDR3 in amino acids: CASSPRTGVVTGELFF. The CDR3 DNA follows: TGTGCCAGCAGCCCTAGGACAGGGGTGGTCACCGGGGAGCTGTTTTTT.